The following is a TCR beta chain sequence with its context. Germline CDR1 reads LNHDA; CDR2 reads SQIVND (reference sequence). This CDR3 region has 14 residues. The germline V and J ends were trimmed by 6 bases and 5 bases, with 13 bases remaining between them. These data belong to a study of blood T cell repertoires in COVID-19. TCRdb's copy holds only in-frame clones and misses some; the assay was immunoSEQ multiplex PCR. The table has over 450,000 clones, 85% to 90% seen once. The receptor was isolated from a man aged 18 to 30 with COVID-19, enrolled during active disease. Material: peripheral blood. The rearrangement uses TRBV19 and TRBJ2-2; maybe TRBD1 (5 bases). CDR3 in DNA: TGTGCCAGTAGGCCAGGGTTACTAACCGGGGAGCTGTTTTTT. As protein: CASRPGLLTGELFF.